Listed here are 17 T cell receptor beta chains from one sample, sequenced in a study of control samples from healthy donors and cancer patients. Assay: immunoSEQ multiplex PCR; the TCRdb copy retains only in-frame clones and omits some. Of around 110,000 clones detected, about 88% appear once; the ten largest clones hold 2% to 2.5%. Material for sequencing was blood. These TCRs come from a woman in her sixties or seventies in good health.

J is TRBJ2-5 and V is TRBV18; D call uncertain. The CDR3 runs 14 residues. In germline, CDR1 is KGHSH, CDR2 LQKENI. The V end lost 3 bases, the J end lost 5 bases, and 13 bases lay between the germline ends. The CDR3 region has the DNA TGTGCCAGCTCACCCAGACGGACGAGGGAGACCCAGTACTTC. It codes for CASSPRRTRETQYF.

The CDR3 sequence is CASSLLGGQDGYTF. CDR3 sequence (DNA): TGCGCCAGCAGCTTGTTGGGGGGGCAGGATGGCTACACCTTC. V usage is TRBV5-1 and J usage is TRBJ1-2; TRBD1 is a possible D gene (6 bases). Deletions cut 1 base from V and 6 bases from J, with 13 bases between. Germline V lookup: CDR1 SGHRS, CDR2 YFSETQ. There are 14 residues in the CDR3.

The chain's CDR3 is CASRTTTGGQRAFF. The CDR3 region has the DNA TGCGCCAGTAGAACCACGACAGGGGGCCAGAGGGCTTTCTTT. The rearrangement joins TRBV5-1 to TRBJ1-1, with 10 bases lining up with TRBD1. Trimming took 8 bases from V and 11 from J; bases not matched to a gene: 15. Germline V lookup: CDR1 SGHRS, CDR2 YFSETQ. The CDR3 consists of 14 residues.

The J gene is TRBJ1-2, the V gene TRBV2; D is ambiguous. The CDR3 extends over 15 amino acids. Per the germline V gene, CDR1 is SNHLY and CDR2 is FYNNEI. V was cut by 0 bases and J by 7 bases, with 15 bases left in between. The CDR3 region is CASSEASTQVTGYTF. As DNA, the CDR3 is TGTGCCAGCAGTGAAGCATCAACGCAGGTCACTGGCTACACCTTC.

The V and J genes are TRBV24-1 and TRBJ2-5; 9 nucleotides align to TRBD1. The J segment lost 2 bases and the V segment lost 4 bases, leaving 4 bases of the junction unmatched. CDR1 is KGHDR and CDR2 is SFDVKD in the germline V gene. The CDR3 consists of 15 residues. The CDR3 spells CATSDRDRGQETQYF. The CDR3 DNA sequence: TGTGCCACCAGTGACCGCGACAGGGGGCAAGAGACCCAGTACTTC.

The CDR3 reads CASSLVLAGGIQETQYF. Written as DNA, the CDR3 is TGCGCCAGCAGCTTGGTACTAGCGGGGGGGATTCAAGAGACCCAGTACTTC. The J gene is TRBJ2-5, the V gene TRBV5-1; 13 bases align to TRBD2. Germline V CDR1 and CDR2: SGHRS, YFSETQ. V lost 0 bases and J lost 2; bases outside the gene matches: 4. The CDR3 runs to 17 residues.

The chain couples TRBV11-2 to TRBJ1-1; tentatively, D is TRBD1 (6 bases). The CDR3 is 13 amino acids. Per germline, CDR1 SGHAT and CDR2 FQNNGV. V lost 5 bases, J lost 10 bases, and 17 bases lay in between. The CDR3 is CASSPRGAEVAFF. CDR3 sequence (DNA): TGTGCCAGCAGCCCGCGGGGGGCTGAGGTAGCTTTCTTT.

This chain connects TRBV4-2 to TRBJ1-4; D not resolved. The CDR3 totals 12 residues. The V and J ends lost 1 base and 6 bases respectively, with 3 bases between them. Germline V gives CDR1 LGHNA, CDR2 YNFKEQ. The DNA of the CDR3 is TGTGCCAGCAGCCAAGTTGATGAAAAACTGTTTTTT. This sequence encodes CASSQVDEKLFF.

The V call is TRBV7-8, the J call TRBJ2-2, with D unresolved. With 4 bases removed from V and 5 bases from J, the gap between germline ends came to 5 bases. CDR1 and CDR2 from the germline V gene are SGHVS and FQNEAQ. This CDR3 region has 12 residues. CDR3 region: CASSSRTGELFF. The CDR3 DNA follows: TGTGCCAGCAGCTCGAGGACCGGGGAGCTGTTTTTT. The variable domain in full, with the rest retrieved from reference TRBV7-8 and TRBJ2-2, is GAGVSQSPRYKVAKRGQDVALRCDPISGHVSLFWYQQALGQGPEFLTYFQNEAQLDKSGLPSDRFFAERPEGSVSTLKIQRTQQEDSAVYLCASSSRTGELFFGEGSRLTVL.

The CDR3: CASSWQGNTEAFF. The CDR3 coding sequence is TGTGCCAGCAGCTGGCAGGGGAACACTGAAGCTTTCTTT. The J gene is TRBJ1-1, the V gene TRBV7-3; TRBD1 is a possible D gene (5 bases). V lost 4 bases, J lost 1 base, and 7 bases lay in between. CDR3 length: 13 amino acids. The germline gives CDR1 SGHTA, CDR2 FQGTGA. Full variable domain (rest looked up from reference TRBV7-3 and TRBJ1-1): GAGVSQTPSNKVTEKGKYVELRCDPISGHTALYWYRQSLGQGPEFLIYFQGTGAADDSGLPNDRFFAVRPEGSVSTLKIQRTERGDSAVYLCASSWQGNTEAFFGQGTRLTVV.

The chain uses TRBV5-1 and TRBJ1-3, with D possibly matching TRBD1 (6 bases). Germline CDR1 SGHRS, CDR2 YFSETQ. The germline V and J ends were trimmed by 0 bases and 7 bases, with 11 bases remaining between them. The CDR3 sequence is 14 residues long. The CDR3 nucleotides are TGCGCCAGCAGCTTGGGGCAGGGGCAGAACACCATATATTTT. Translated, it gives CASSLGQGQNTIYF.

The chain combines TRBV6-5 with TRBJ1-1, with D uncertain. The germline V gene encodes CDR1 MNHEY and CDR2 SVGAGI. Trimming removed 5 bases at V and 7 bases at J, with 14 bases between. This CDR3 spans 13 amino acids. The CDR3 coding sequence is TGTGCCAGCAGTCCCACAACCCGAGGTGAAGCTTTCTTT. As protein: CASSPTTRGEAFF.

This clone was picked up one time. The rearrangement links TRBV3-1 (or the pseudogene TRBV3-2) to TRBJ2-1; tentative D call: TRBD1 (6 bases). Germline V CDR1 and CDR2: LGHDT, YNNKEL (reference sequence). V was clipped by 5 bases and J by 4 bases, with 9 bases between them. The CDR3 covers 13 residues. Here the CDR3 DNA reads TGTGCCAGCAGCGGGACATCATACAATGAGCAGTTCTTC. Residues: CASSGTSYNEQFF.

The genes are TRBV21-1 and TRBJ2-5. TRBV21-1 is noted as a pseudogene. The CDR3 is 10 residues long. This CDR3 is CASSKGTQYF. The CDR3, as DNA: TGTGCCAGCAGCAAAGGGACCCAGTACTTC.

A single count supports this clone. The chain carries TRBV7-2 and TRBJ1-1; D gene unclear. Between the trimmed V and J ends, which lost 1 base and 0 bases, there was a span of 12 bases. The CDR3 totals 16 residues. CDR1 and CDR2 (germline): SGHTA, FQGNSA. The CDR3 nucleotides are TGTGCCAGCAGCTTAGTCTACCCCCAGTTGAACACTGAAGCTTTCTTT. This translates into CASSLVYPQLNTEAFF.

CDR3 residues: CASSEGRANEKLFF. The DNA of the CDR3 is TGTGCCAGCAGTGAAGGAAGGGCTAATGAAAAACTGTTTTTT. The rearrangement joins TRBV25-1 to TRBJ1-4; D not certain. CDR3 length: 14 amino acids. Germline V lookup: CDR1 MGHDK, CDR2 SYGVNS. V shed 2 bases and J shed 3 bases, with 7 bases lying between them. Using reference TRBV25-1 and TRBJ1-4 for the parts outside the CDR3, the full variable domain is EADIYQTPRYLVIGTGKKITLECSQTMGHDKMYWYQQDPGMELHLIHYSYGVNSTEKGDLSSESTVSRIRTEHFPLTLESARPSHTSQYLCASSEGRANEKLFFGSGTQLSVL.

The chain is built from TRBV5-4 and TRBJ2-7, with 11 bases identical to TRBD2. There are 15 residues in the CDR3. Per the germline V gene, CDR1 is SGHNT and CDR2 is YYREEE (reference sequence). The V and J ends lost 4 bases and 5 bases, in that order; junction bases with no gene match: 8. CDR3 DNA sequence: TGTGCCAGCAGCATGAATAGCGGGGGGGCGGACGAGCAGTACTTC. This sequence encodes CASSMNSGGADEQYF.